The clone carrying this T cell receptor beta chain was seen at least ten times. Its cognate antigen is unknown. This specimen belongs to a study of neurological immune-mediated disorders. Overall study findings and caveats: TCR clonal expansion peaked in HTLV-1-associated myelopathy patients and was lowest in multiple sclerosis patients.

By 5'RACE with 10-nucleotide random UMIs, the cDNA was made. In TCRdb, the 5' RACE reads were re-called with MiXCR into one record per CDR3 protein. This sample has around 29,000 distinct CDR3 sequences, with over 10% found just once. CDR1 is SGHNT and CDR2 is YYREEE in the germline V gene (reference sequence). The ends were cut back, 4 bases at V and 2 bases at J, with 16 bases in the middle. The CDR3 runs 15 residues. As healthy controls, volunteers from a blood bank in Maryland, USA, were used. The unsorted libraries were generated from a total of 2 million PBMCs, which had been stored in RNAlater at -80 C.

The TCR comes from a woman aged 60-75 years in good health. The J gene is TRBJ2-7, the V gene TRBV5-4, with D perhaps matching TRBD2 (6 bases). Sequenced input: PBMCs. CDR3: CASSRGGDATYEQYF. The CDR3 coding sequence is TGTGCCAGCAGCCGGGGCGGGGACGCTACCTACGAGCAGTACTTC.